The present entry profiles one TCR beta chain with its context. Its antigen is still unknown. No per-base quality is available; no much larger clone lies one base away. Healthy control blood was obtained either as purchased buffy coats or from healthy volunteers. Healthy control blood was processed by Ficoll density gradient to PBMCs and cryopreserved; patient PBMCs were collected before and after transplant. The sample is drawn from a study of Tregs in tolerant kidney transplant recipients (dated by TCRdb to between 2018 and 2021). With respect to the entire study: Additional Treg samples were obtained from a roughly 3-day mixed lymphocyte reaction with belatacept, in some cases followed by an approximately 5-day donor restimulation, before recipient CD4+CD25+CD127- cells were sorted. Antibodies distinguished recipient from donor cells when sorting primary belatacept mixed lymphocyte reaction cultures. The study used TCRbeta sequencing to identify donor-specific regulatory T cells before combined kidney and bone marrow transplantation, then tracked those cells after transplant. In a few healthy controls, several methods of expanding Tregs specific for an allogeneic donor were compared by TCRbeta repertoire sequencing. The research as a whole found: Expanding Tregs with activated donor B cells appeared to identify the most biologically relevant and donor-specific TCRbeta repertoire. The study was constrained by small patient numbers, and validation of the findings is required in larger populations and under other immunosuppression protocols. Biological reproducibility was not examined directly, but technical replication error appeared to be minimal.

Genomic DNA was extracted from sorted cells with the QIAGEN DNeasy Blood and Tissue Kit for TCRbeta CDR3 sequencing. Through immunoSEQ, high-throughput TCRbeta CDR3 sequencing was done commercially, including PCR amplification with internal controls and bias correction. As for the original processing: Unique productive TCRbeta sequences were defined by CDR3 nucleotide sequence when primers matched and otherwise by CDR3 amino acid sequence together with Vbeta and Jbeta genes. A sequence counted as donor-reactive if, in CFSE-low cells, the sequence had a frequency of at least 0.01% and was expanded at least 5-fold compared with unstimulated cells. Jensen-Shannon divergence calculated on the top 100 TCRbeta sequences ranked by frequency was used to measure repertoire divergence. For samples with multiple sequencing runs, sorting error was corrected in each run separately before the runs were combined. TCRdb re-hosts the immuneACCESS table, in-frame sequences only. Its copies lack some clones; in the studies checked, an unresolved V gene accounts for under half of them, and the cause for the rest is not known. V, J and clone size were drawn from that table, and D and trimming were deduced from the DNA. The sample includes 25,000 to 35,000 clones, with roughly four fifths observed a single time. The leading ten clones occupy around 2% of the sample.

Reading the germline V gene (reference sequence) gives CDR1 SEHNR and CDR2 FQNEAQ. The CDR3 covers 15 residues, taking in both the cysteine and the phenylalanine. Kept here is only the CDR3 DNA, which spans 45 bases and is read in frame from base 1. The germline V and J ends show losses of 5 bases and 9 bases respectively, and no gene match explains 11 bases of the junction. The source is a human donor in good health. The material sequenced was Tregs from blood cultured with allogeneic cells. Here the chain combines TRBV7-9 and TRBJ2-5, and 11 junction bases match TRBD2. The base sequence is TGTGCCAGCAGCGCTAGCGGGGGGCTCCCCGGGGCCCAGTACTTC. This codes for CASSASGGLPGAQYF. The full variable domain, completed from the reference TRBV7-9 and TRBJ2-5 proteins outside the CDR3, reads DTGVSQNPRHKITKRGQNVTFRCDPISEHNRLYWYRQTLGQGPEFLTYFQNEAQLEKSRLLSDRFSAERPKGSFSTLEIQRTEQGDSAMYLCASSASGGLPGAQYFGPGTRLLVL.